Listed below are T cell receptor beta chains from one sample, sequenced in a study of response to subunit inactivated influenza vaccine. TCRdb recomputed calls from the RT-PCR reads with MiXCR, one row per CDR3 protein. Of 500,000 to 750,000 distinct CDR3 sequences in the sample, approximately 15% were seen once. Sample: PBMCs from blood, taken about 12 days after vaccination. The receptors were gathered from a man aged 45 to 65 who received an inactivated influenza vaccine. The CDR3 runs from the conserved cysteine through the conserved F or W. The D gene is left open where the match is weak. The listing skips clone size in some rows; elsewhere it reads once, few, many or a size class.

j_gene: TRBJ1-2
v_gene: TRBV7-9
len: 15
abundance: NA
d_gene: TRBD1
CDR3aa: CASSSAGQGDYGYTF
CDR3nt: TGTGCCAGCAGCTCGGCGGGCCAGGGGGACTATGGCTACACCTTC

j_gene: TRBJ2-7
v_gene: TRBV5-1
len: 12
abundance: few
d_gene: NA
CDR3aa: CASSRDAYEQYF
CDR3nt: TGCGCCAGCAGTAGGGATGCCTACGAGCAGTACTTC

j_gene: TRBJ2-1
v_gene: TRBV20-1
len: 12
abundance: NA
d_gene: TRBD2
CDR3aa: CSAVLAGIEQFF
CDR3nt: TGCAGTGCGGTACTAGCGGGGATAGAGCAGTTCTTC

j_gene: TRBJ1-5
v_gene: TRBV29-1
len: 14
abundance: few
d_gene: NA
CDR3aa: CSVESGNGNQPQHF
CDR3nt: TGCAGCGTTGAGTCTGGGAATGGGAATCAGCCCCAGCATTTT

j_gene: TRBJ2-7
v_gene: TRBV6-1
len: 15
abundance: few
d_gene: TRBD2
CDR3aa: CASSRSPAGGLEQYF
CDR3nt: TGTGCCAGCAGCCGTTCCCCTGCGGGGGGCCTTGAGCAGTACTTC

j_gene: TRBJ2-7
v_gene: TRBV7-2
len: 14
abundance: NA
d_gene: NA
CDR3aa: CASSSGRMNYEQYF
CDR3nt: TGTGCCAGCAGCTCCGGACGGATGAACTACGAGCAGTACTTC

j_gene: TRBJ2-7
v_gene: TRBV10-2
len: 14
abundance: NA
d_gene: TRBD1
CDR3aa: CASSTDRSKKEQYF
CDR3nt: TGCGCCAGCAGTACGGACAGGTCGAAGAAGGAGCAGTACTTC

j_gene: TRBJ1-1
v_gene: TRBV7-9
len: 13
abundance: NA
d_gene: TRBD1
CDR3aa: CASSLDLGQQAFF
CDR3nt: TGTGCCAGCAGCTTAGATCTGGGACAGCAAGCTTTCTTT

j_gene: TRBJ2-5
v_gene: TRBV9
len: 14
abundance: NA
d_gene: NA
CDR3aa: CASSVGSWGETQYF
CDR3nt: TGTGCCAGCAGCGTAGGGTCGTGGGGGGAGACCCAGTACTTC

j_gene: TRBJ1-1
v_gene: TRBV20-1
len: 13
abundance: few
d_gene: NA
CDR3aa: CSARPLENTEAFF
CDR3nt: TGCAGTGCTAGGCCCCTCGAGAACACTGAAGCTTTCTTT

j_gene: TRBJ2-3
v_gene: TRBV6-5
len: 16
abundance: few
d_gene: NA
CDR3aa: CASSYLGGVNTDTQYF
CDR3nt: TGTGCCAGCAGTTACTTAGGCGGGGTTAACACAGATACGCAGTATTTT

j_gene: TRBJ2-1
v_gene: TRBV20-1
len: 14
abundance: NA
d_gene: TRBD2
CDR3aa: CSARGGRAAGEQFF
CDR3nt: TGCAGTGCTAGAGGTGGGAGGGCCGCTGGTGAGCAGTTCTTC

j_gene: TRBJ2-1
v_gene: TRBV12-3/TRBV12-4
len: 14
abundance: NA
d_gene: TRBD1
CDR3aa: CASSYRDRGLEQFF
CDR3nt: TGTGCCAGCAGTTACCGGGACAGGGGGCTTGAGCAGTTCTTC

j_gene: TRBJ1-6
v_gene: TRBV4-2
len: 14
abundance: NA
d_gene: NA
CDR3aa: CASSQGNNNSPLHF
CDR3nt: TGTGCCAGCAGCCAAGGGAACAATAATTCACCCCTCCACTTT

j_gene: TRBJ2-5
v_gene: TRBV5-4
len: 15
abundance: NA
d_gene: TRBD2
CDR3aa: CASSPSGGRSETQYF
CDR3nt: TGTGCCAGCAGCCCTAGCGGGGGGAGGTCCGAGACCCAGTACTTC

j_gene: TRBJ2-7
v_gene: TRBV3-1
len: 15
abundance: few
d_gene: NA
CDR3aa: CASSQFGRAKYEQYF
CDR3nt: TGTGCCAGCAGCCAGTTTGGAAGGGCAAAATACGAGCAGTACTTC

j_gene: TRBJ2-7
v_gene: TRBV7-9
len: 13
abundance: NA
d_gene: TRBD1
CDR3aa: CASSGQGSGEQYF
CDR3nt: TGTGCCAGCAGCGGACAGGGGAGCGGCGAGCAGTACTTC

j_gene: TRBJ2-5
v_gene: TRBV5-1
len: 13
abundance: NA
d_gene: NA
CDR3aa: CASSLTRIETQYF
CDR3nt: TGCGCCAGCAGCTTGACTCGGATTGAGACCCAGTACTTC

j_gene: TRBJ2-7
v_gene: TRBV5-1
len: 12
abundance: few
d_gene: NA
CDR3aa: CASSLAANEQYF
CDR3nt: TGCGCCAGCAGCTTGGCTGCCAACGAGCAGTACTTC

j_gene: TRBJ2-3
v_gene: TRBV10-1
len: 13
abundance: NA
d_gene: NA
CDR3aa: CASSESYSQTQYF
CDR3nt: TGCGCCAGCAGTGAGTCGTACAGCCAGACGCAGTATTTT

j_gene: TRBJ2-1
v_gene: TRBV20-1
len: 16
abundance: NA
d_gene: NA
CDR3aa: CSARPSGTGTYNEQFF
CDR3nt: TGCAGTGCTAGACCCTCCGGGACTGGAACCTACAATGAGCAGTTCTTC

j_gene: TRBJ2-5
v_gene: TRBV4-2
len: 16
abundance: few
d_gene: TRBD2
CDR3aa: CASSQALAGGHVSQYF
CDR3nt: TGTGCCAGCAGCCAGGCGCTAGCGGGAGGGCATGTGTCCCAGTACTTC

j_gene: TRBJ2-1
v_gene: TRBV10-3
len: 16
abundance: few
d_gene: NA
CDR3aa: CAISVLAPSSYNEQFF
CDR3nt: TGTGCCATCAGTGTGTTGGCCCCTAGCTCCTACAATGAGCAGTTCTTC

j_gene: TRBJ2-3
v_gene: TRBV20-1
len: 14
abundance: NA
d_gene: TRBD2
CDR3aa: CSATRGAPTDTQYF
CDR3nt: TGCAGTGCTACGCGGGGGGCGCCCACAGATACGCAGTATTTT

j_gene: TRBJ2-7
v_gene: TRBV5-1
len: 12
abundance: few
d_gene: TRBD1
CDR3aa: CASSPGDREQYF
CDR3nt: TGCGCCAGCAGCCCGGGGGACAGGGAGCAGTACTTC

j_gene: TRBJ2-7
v_gene: TRBV4-2
len: 15
abundance: few
d_gene: TRBD2
CDR3aa: CASSQALADRHEQYF
CDR3nt: TGTGCCAGCAGCCAAGCTCTAGCGGATCGGCACGAGCAGTACTTC

j_gene: TRBJ1-3
v_gene: TRBV6-1
len: 14
abundance: NA
d_gene: NA
CDR3aa: CASSDIGSGNTIYF
CDR3nt: TGTGCCAGCAGTGACATCGGCTCTGGAAACACCATATATTTT

j_gene: TRBJ1-5
v_gene: TRBV19
len: 15
abundance: NA
d_gene: NA
CDR3aa: CASSILGHSNQPQHF
CDR3nt: TGTGCCAGTAGTATACTAGGCCATAGCAATCAGCCCCAGCATTTT

j_gene: TRBJ1-4
v_gene: TRBV4-1
len: 17
abundance: few
d_gene: NA
CDR3aa: CASSQWLPAILYEKLFF
CDR3nt: TGCGCCAGCAGCCAATGGCTCCCGGCCATCTTGTATGAAAAACTGTTTTTT

j_gene: TRBJ2-5
v_gene: TRBV3-1
len: 12
abundance: few
d_gene: NA
CDR3aa: CASSQERITWDF
CDR3nt: TGTGCCAGCAGCCAAGAACGGATTACTTGGGACTTC

j_gene: TRBJ1-5
v_gene: TRBV6-6
len: 12
abundance: NA
d_gene: NA
CDR3aa: CASKGPNQPQHF
CDR3nt: TGTGCCAGCAAGGGGCCAAATCAGCCCCAGCATTTT

j_gene: TRBJ2-7
v_gene: TRBV20-1
len: 15
abundance: NA
d_gene: TRBD2
CDR3aa: CSASGGSGDAYEQYF
CDR3nt: TGCAGTGCTAGTGGGGGTAGCGGGGACGCCTACGAGCAGTACTTC

j_gene: TRBJ2-2
v_gene: TRBV29-1
len: 16
abundance: few
d_gene: TRBD2
CDR3aa: CSVETRLAGNTGELFF
CDR3nt: TGCAGCGTTGAGACCAGACTAGCGGGAAACACCGGGGAGCTGTTTTTT

j_gene: TRBJ2-1
v_gene: TRBV6-6
len: 11
abundance: NA
d_gene: NA
CDR3aa: CASSYAGTVFF
CDR3nt: TGTGCCAGCAGTTACGCCGGGACGGTTTTCTTC

j_gene: TRBJ1-2
v_gene: TRBV5-1
len: 17
abundance: NA
d_gene: TRBD1
CDR3aa: CASSFGGQGPTNYGYTF
CDR3nt: TGCGCCAGCAGCTTCGGTGGACAGGGGCCCACTAACTATGGCTACACCTTC

j_gene: TRBJ2-1
v_gene: TRBV11-3
len: 17
abundance: few
d_gene: NA
CDR3aa: CASSLGSGTASNNEQFF
CDR3nt: TGTGCCAGCAGCTTAGGCTCCGGGACGGCGTCCAACAATGAGCAGTTCTTC

j_gene: TRBJ2-7
v_gene: TRBV5-1
len: 14
abundance: NA
d_gene: NA
CDR3aa: CASSYEAHSYEQYF
CDR3nt: TGCGCCAGCAGCTATGAAGCTCACTCCTACGAGCAGTACTTC

j_gene: TRBJ2-5
v_gene: TRBV24-1
len: 18
abundance: many
d_gene: TRBD1
CDR3aa: CATSDYRERQGGKETQYF
CDR3nt: TGTGCCACCAGTGATTACCGAGAAAGACAGGGGGGCAAAGAGACCCAGTACTTC

j_gene: TRBJ2-5
v_gene: TRBV20-1
len: 15
abundance: NA
d_gene: TRBD2
CDR3aa: CSARDLVAGAETQYF
CDR3nt: TGCAGTGCTAGAGATCTTGTAGCGGGGGCCGAGACCCAGTACTTC

j_gene: TRBJ1-1
v_gene: TRBV6-5
len: 13
abundance: few
d_gene: TRBD1
CDR3aa: CASSYANRGSAFF
CDR3nt: TGTGCCAGCAGTTACGCCAACAGGGGCTCAGCTTTCTTT

j_gene: TRBJ2-1
v_gene: TRBV20-1
len: 15
abundance: NA
d_gene: NA
CDR3aa: CSASIGGRGTREQFF
CDR3nt: TGCAGTGCTAGTATTGGCGGGAGAGGGACAAGAGAGCAGTTCTTC